A single T cell receptor (beta chain) is shown here with its context. Antigen: not known. This entry is derived from a study of T cell responses to AZD1222 COVID-19 vaccine. As for the study in general: It was second doses at about 4 or about 12 weeks that were pooled.

Germline V gene data show CDR1 as SGHNT and CDR2 as YYREEE (reference sequence). Deletions cut 0 bases from V and 2 bases from J, with 6 bases between. The CDR3 sequence is 15 residues long. The study, taken as a whole, reports: Spike-wide coverage was observed for vaccine-associated CD4 TCRs, with dominant responses at 160-218 and 743-854. Donors were chiefly white British, with a greater number of females, and clonal diversity was perhaps underestimated.

Profiled with immunoSEQ multiplex PCR; TCRdb holds only in-frame clones, not every one. The table shows about 160,000 clones, with about 89% occurring only once. The sequences come from peripheral blood, collected on day 0 of AZD1222 vaccination. The chain uses TRBV5-4 and TRBJ1-6, with a possible D match to TRBD1 (5 bases). This TCR came from an adult in good health. The DNA for the CDR3 is TGTGCCAGCAGCTTGGGGGGGGCCTATAATTCACCCCTCCACTTT. Translated: CASSLGGAYNSPLHF.